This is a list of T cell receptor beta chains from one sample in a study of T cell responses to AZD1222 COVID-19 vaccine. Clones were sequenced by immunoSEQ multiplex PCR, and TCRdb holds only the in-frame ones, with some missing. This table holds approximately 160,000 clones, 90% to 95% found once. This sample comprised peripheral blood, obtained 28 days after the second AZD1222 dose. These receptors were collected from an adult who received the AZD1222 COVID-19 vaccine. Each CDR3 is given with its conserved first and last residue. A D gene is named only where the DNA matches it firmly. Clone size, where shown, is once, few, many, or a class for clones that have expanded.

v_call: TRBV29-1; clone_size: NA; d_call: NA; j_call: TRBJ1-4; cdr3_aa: CSAAVGTNEKLFF; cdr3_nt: TGCAGCGCCGCGGTGGGAACCAATGAAAAACTGTTTTTT
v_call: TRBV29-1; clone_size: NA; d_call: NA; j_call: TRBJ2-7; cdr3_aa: CSVEDKSYEQYF; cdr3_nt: TGCAGCGTTGAAGATAAGAGCTACGAGCAGTACTTC
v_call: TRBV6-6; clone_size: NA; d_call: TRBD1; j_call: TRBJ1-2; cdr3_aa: CASGDRPFGYGYTF; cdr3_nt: TGTGCCAGCGGGGACAGGCCATTCGGCTATGGCTACACCTTC
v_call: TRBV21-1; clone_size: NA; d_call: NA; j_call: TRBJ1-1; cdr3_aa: CASRASWVNTEAFF; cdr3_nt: TGTGCCAGCCGCGCGAGTTGGGTCAACACTGAAGCTTTCTTT
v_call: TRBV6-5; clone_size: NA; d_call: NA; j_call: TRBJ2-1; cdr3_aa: CASSYPTHNEQFF; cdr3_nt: TGTGCCAGCAGTTACCCGACACACAATGAGCAGTTCTTC
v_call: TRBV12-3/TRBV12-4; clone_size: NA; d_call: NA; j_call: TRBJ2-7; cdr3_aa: CASSKRQYEQYF; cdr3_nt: TGTGCCAGCAGTAAGCGACAGTACGAGCAGTACTTC
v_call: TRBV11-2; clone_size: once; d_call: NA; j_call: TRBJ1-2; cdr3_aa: CASSFGYGYTF; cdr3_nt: TGTGCCAGCAGCTTCGGATATGGCTACACCTTC
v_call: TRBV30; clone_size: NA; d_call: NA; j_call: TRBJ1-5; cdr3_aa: CAWSGGYSNQPQHF; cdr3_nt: TGTGCCTGGAGCGGAGGGTATAGCAATCAGCCCCAGCATTTT
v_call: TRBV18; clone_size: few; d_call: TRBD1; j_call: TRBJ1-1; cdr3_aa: CASSRPGGTEAFF; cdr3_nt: TGTGCCAGCTCCCGTCCAGGGGGCACTGAAGCTTTCTTT
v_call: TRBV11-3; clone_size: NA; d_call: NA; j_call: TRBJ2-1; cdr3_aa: CASSLRGTNNEQFF; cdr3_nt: TGTGCCAGCAGCTTACGCGGGACCAACAATGAGCAGTTCTTC
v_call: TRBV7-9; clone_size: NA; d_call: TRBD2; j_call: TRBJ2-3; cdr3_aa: CASRQGEGLAADTQYF; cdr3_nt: TGTGCCAGCAGACAAGGAGAGGGTCTAGCGGCAGATACGCAGTATTTT
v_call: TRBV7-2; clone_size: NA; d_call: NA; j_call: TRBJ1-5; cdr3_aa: CASSPTGFGPQHF; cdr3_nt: TGTGCCAGCAGCCCTACAGGGTTTGGGCCCCAGCATTTT
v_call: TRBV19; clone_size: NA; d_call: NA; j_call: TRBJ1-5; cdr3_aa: CASSIPRGSNQPQHF; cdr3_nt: TGTGCCAGTAGTATCCCAAGAGGGTCCAATCAGCCCCAGCATTTT
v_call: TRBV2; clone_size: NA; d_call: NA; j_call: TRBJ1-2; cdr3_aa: CASRVERYGYTF; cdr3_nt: TGTGCCAGCAGAGTCGAAAGGTATGGCTACACCTTC
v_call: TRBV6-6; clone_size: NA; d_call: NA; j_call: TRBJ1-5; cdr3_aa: CASRPAGQPQHF; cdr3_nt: TGTGCCAGCAGGCCCGCGGGGCAGCCCCAGCATTTT
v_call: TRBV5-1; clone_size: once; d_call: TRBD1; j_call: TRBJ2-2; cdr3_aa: CASSLGTANTGELFF; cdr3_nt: TGCGCCAGCAGCCTGGGGACAGCGAACACCGGGGAGCTGTTTTTT
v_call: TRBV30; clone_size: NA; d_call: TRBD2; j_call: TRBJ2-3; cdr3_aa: CAWSRTSGSTDTQYF; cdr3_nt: TGTGCCTGGAGTAGGACTAGCGGGAGCACAGATACGCAGTATTTT
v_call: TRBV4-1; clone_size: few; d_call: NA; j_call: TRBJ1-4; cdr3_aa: CASSQAGSVRYNEKLFF; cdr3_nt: TGCGCCAGCAGCCAAGCAGGGTCGGTCAGGTATAATGAAAAACTGTTTTTT
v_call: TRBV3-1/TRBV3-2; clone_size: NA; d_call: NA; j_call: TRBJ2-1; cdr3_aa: CASSQVGPSVNEQFF; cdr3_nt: TGTGCCAGCAGCCAAGTGGGACCCTCAGTCAATGAGCAGTTCTTC
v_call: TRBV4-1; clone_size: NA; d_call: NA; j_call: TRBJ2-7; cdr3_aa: CASSQGYYVNSYEQYF; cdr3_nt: TGCGCCAGCAGCCAAGGGTATTACGTTAACTCCTACGAGCAGTACTTC
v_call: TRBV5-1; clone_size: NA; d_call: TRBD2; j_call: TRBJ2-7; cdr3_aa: CASSLGASGVSYEQYF; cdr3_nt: TGCGCCAGCAGCTTGGGGGCTAGCGGGGTCTCCTACGAGCAGTACTTC
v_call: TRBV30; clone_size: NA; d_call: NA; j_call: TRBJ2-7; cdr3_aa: CALDGGRYEQYF; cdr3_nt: TGTGCCCTAGACGGGGGACGGTACGAGCAGTACTTC
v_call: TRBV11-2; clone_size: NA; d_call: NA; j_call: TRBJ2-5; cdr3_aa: CASSEGQIQETQYF; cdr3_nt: TGTGCCAGCAGCGAAGGACAGATTCAAGAGACCCAGTACTTC
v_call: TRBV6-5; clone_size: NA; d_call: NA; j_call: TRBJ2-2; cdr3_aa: CASSYSDSTGELFF; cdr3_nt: TGTGCCAGCAGTTACTCAGACAGCACCGGGGAGCTGTTTTTT
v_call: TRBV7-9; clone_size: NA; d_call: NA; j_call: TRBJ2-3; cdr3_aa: CASSSFQGKDTQYF; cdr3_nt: TGTGCCAGCAGCTCGTTTCAGGGGAAAGATACGCAGTATTTT
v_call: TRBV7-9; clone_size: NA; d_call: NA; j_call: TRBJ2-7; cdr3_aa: CASSSDTTPTGEQYF; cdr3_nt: TGTGCCAGCAGCTCGGACACTACTCCTACGGGGGAGCAGTACTTC